This T cell receptor (beta chain) was identified in a study of OX40 agonist ivuxolimab in advanced cancers. Regarding the research as a whole: The costimulatory receptor OX40 (CD134) was targeted by ivuxolimab, a fully human IgG2 agonistic monoclonal antibody. Partial responses occurred in three dose-escalation patients: two with cutaneous melanoma and one with hepatocellular carcinoma. In the dose-escalation cohort, around four fifths of patients were male, and the mean age was 60 years with a range of roughly 20 to 85. Prior anti-PD-1, anti-PD-L1 or anti-CTLA-4 therapy was permitted, and checkpoint inhibitors had been received by more than 35% of dose-escalation patients. Among the roughly 54 dose-escalation patients, some 20 had hepatocellular carcinoma, 15 melanoma, 9 renal cell carcinoma and 9 head and neck cancer. The paper reports the monotherapy dose-escalation portion (N = 52 patients) of the phase I ivuxolimab trial. Intravenous ivuxolimab was administered to patients every 2 weeks at six dose levels: 0.01, 0.1, 0.3, 1.5, 3 and 10 mg/kg. The point of sequencing TCRbeta in the periphery was to test whether ivuxolimab changed TCR sequence diversity and drove clonal T-cell expansion. Overall study outcomes, separate from this receptor: Antigen specificity was not determined for the clonally expanded peripheral T cells. In the 0.1-3.0 mg/kg groups, partial responders were among the patients with the lowest normalized peripheral clonal expansion, particularly in CD8+ T cells. Low levels of normalized T-cell clonal expansion were also seen in some patients who did not respond. After ivuxolimab, more expanded clones were found on average in CD8+ T cells than in CD4+ T cells. At doses from 0.1 to 3.0 mg/kg, clonal expansion was seen in both CD4+ and CD8+ blood T cells between baseline and week 6.

With regard to this clone: What this receptor recognizes is not known. The sample holds no much larger clone one base away, and base qualities are not on file.

Genomic DNA was isolated from the sorted cells so that the TCRbeta CDR3 region could be sequenced. The immunoSEQ Assay was used to sequence the TCRbeta CDR3 regions. Drawn from immuneACCESS, this table holds only the in-frame rearrangements with V and J called that TCRdb kept. Clones are partly lost; checked studies trace under half to an unresolved V gene and leave the rest unexplained. This sample comprises about 78,000 clones, roughly 84% of them detected only once. Of the sample, 2% to 2.5% is held by the ten largest clones. CDR1 is given as LNHDA and CDR2 as SQIVND, both from the germline V gene (reference sequence). The germline V and J ends show losses of 5 bases and 0 bases respectively, and no gene match explains 12 bases of the junction. The CDR3, cysteine through phenylalanine, is 17 amino acids long. The sequence is cut down to CDR3 DNA, 51 bases in frame from base 1. The trial excluded patients who had a history of autoimmune disease or who were on systemic immunosuppression. Peripheral blood for TCR sequencing was collected from all dose cohorts at baseline, on cycle 4 day 1, and on cycle 7 day 1. The samples were taken from a phase I, first-in-human, multicenter, open-label dose-escalation trial of ivuxolimab. Adults with locally advanced or metastatic melanoma, renal cell, hepatocellular, or head and neck squamous cell carcinoma were enrolled in the trial. CD4+ and CD8+ T cells were sorted separately from peripheral blood before TCR sequencing.

The sequence joins TRBV19 to TRBJ1-1; TRBD1 lines up with 7 middle nucleotides. The sequenced sample was CD4+ or CD8+ T cells sorted from blood, obtained in a trial of the OX40 agonist ivuxolimab. The receptor's source is an adult with an advanced solid tumor such as melanoma, head and neck, liver or kidney cancer. The encoded CDR3 is CASSQYRGAVLNTEAFF. In nucleotides, the sequence is TGTGCCAGTAGTCAGTACAGGGGAGCGGTTTTGAACACTGAAGCTTTCTTT.